The clone carrying this T cell receptor beta chain was observed a single time. As handled by the study authors: Estimated nucleated cell counts came from reference gene primer amplification. Assay used: immunoSEQ multiplex PCR; TCRdb lists only in-frame clones, some missing. The D gene and trimming were derived from the DNA, and the V and J assignments and clone size from that table. This repertoire shows 72,000 or so clones, approximately 89% found once; its top ten account for around 13%. This entry is derived from a study of blood T cell repertoires in COVID-19. In the study overall: Spain, Italy and the United States supplied samples that represented acute and convalescent COVID-19. Sources were T cells, B-cell-depleted T cells, or PBMCs; the material itself was cDNA or gDNA.

The CDR3 is made up of 15 amino acids. V shed 5 bases and J shed 3 bases, with 14 bases lying between them. Looked up from germline, CDR1 is SNHLY and CDR2 is FYNNEI. The sample taken for sequencing was peripheral blood. J is TRBJ2-1 and V is TRBV2; D perhaps matches TRBD1 (5 bases). The TCR comes from a woman aged 60-70 years with acute or convalescent COVID-19. CDR3 sequence: CASSTNLDSYNEQFF. The CDR3 DNA is TGTGCCAGCAGTACAAACCTCGACAGCTACAATGAGCAGTTCTTC.